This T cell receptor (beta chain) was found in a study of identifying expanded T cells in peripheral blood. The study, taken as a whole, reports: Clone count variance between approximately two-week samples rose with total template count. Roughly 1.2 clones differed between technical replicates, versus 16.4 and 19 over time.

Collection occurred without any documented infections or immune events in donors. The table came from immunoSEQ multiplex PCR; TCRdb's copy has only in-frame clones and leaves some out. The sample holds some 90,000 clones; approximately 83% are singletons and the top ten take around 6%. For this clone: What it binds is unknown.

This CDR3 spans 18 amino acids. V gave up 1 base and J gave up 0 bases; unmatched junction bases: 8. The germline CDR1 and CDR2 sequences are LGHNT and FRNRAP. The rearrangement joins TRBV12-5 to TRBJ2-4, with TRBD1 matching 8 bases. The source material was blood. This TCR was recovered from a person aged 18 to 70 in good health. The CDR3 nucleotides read TGTGCTAGTGGTTTGGGACAGGGGACAGAACTAGCCAAAAACATTCAGTACTTC. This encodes CASGLGQGTELAKNIQYF. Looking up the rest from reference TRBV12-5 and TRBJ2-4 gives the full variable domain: DARVTQTPRHKVTEMGQEVTMRCQPILGHNTVFWYRQTMMQGLELLAYFRNRAPLDDSGMPKDRFSAEMPDATLATLKIQPSEPRDSAVYFCASGLGQGTELAKNIQYFGAGTRLSVL.